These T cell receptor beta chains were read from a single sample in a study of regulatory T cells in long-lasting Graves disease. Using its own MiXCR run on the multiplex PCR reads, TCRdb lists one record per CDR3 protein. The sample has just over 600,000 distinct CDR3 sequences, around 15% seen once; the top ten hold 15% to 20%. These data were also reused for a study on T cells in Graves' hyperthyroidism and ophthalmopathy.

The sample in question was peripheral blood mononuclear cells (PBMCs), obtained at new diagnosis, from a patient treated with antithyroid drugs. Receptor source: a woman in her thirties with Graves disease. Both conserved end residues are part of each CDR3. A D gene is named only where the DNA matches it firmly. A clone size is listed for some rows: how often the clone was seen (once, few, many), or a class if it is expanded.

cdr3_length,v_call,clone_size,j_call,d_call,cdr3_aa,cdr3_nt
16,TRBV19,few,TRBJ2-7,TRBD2,CASSRITGTSFDEQYF,TGTGCCAGTAGTAGGATCACCGGGACTAGCTTCGACGAGCAGTACTTC
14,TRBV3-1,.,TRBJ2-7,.,CASNQGRQVYEQYF,TGTGCCAGCAACCAGGGGAGACAGGTCTACGAGCAGTACTTC
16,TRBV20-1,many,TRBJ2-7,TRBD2,CSARPRTSSGPYEQYF,TGCAGTGCTAGACCGCGGACTAGTAGCGGACCCTACGAGCAGTACTTC
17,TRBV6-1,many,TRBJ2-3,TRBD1,CASSRHTGTDDTDTQYF,TGTGCCAGCAGTAGACATACCGGGACAGACGACACAGATACGCAGTATTTT
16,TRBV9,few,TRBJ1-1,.,CASSTPRGAGFAEAFF,TGTGCCAGCAGCACACCTAGGGGGGCAGGGTTCGCTGAAGCTTTCTTT
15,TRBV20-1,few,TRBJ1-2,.,CSARDSGSYRDGYTF,TGCAGTGCTAGAGATTCGGGATCGTACCGCGATGGCTACACCTTC
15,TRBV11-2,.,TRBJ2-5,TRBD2,CASSLDSGSGGTQYF,TGTGCCAGCAGTTTAGATAGCGGGAGTGGGGGGACCCAGTACTTC
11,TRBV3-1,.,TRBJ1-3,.,CASSQWNTIYF,TGTGCCAGCAGCCAATGGAACACCATATATTTT
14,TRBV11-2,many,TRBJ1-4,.,CASSAWGKNEKLFF,TGTGCCAGCAGCGCGTGGGGGAAGAATGAAAAACTGTTTTTT
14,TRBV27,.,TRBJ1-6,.,CASRSGGGNSPLHF,TGTGCCAGCAGATCCGGGGGGGGAAATTCACCCCTCCACTTT
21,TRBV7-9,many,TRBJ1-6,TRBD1,CASGPSEHGTGAALLPSPLHF,TGTGCCAGCGGACCGTCAGAACACGGGACAGGGGCCGCGCTCCTCCCTTCACCCCTCCACTTT
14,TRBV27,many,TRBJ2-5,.,CASSLFGIQETQYF,TGTGCCAGCAGTTTATTCGGGATACAAGAGACCCAGTACTTC
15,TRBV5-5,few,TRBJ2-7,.,CASSLYGETLYEQYF,TGTGCCAGCAGCTTGTACGGGGAGACTTTATACGAGCAGTACTTC
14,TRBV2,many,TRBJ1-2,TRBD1,CASSRTGGTYGYTF,TGTGCCAGCAGCAGGACAGGGGGGACCTATGGCTACACCTTC
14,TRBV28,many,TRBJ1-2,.,CASRPSSSPYGYTF,TGTGCCAGCAGGCCCTCATCCTCCCCCTATGGCTACACCTTC
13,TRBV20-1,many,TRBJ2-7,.,CSAPRDPGYEQYF,TGCAGTGCCCCCCGGGACCCCGGGTACGAGCAGTACTTC
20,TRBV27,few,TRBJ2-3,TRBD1,CASRPLVGTQGAGSTDTQYF,TGTGCCAGCAGGCCCCTGGTCGGGACACAGGGGGCTGGGAGCACAGATACGCAGTATTTT
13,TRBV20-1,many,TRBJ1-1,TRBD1,CSAPQGVGLEAFF,TGCAGTGCACCTCAGGGGGTCGGGCTCGAAGCTTTCTTT
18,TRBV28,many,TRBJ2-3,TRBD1,CASSLPVGTDTSTDTQYF,TGTGCCAGCAGCCTCCCCGTCGGGACAGATACTAGCACAGATACGCAGTATTTT